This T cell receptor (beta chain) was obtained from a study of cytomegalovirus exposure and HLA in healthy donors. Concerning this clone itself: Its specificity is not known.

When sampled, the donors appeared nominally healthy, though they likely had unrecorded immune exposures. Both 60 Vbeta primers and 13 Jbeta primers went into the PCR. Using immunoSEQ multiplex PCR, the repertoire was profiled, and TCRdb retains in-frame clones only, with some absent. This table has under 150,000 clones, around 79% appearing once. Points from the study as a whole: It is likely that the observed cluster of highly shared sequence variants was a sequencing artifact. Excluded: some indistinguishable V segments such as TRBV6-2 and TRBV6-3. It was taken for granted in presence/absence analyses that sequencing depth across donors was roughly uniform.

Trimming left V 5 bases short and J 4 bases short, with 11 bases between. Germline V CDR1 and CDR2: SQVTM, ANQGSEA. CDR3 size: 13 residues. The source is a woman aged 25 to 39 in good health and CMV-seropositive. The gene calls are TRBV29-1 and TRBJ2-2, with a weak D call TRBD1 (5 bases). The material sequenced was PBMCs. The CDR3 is CSVQGFGTGELFF. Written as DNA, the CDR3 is TGCAGCGTTCAGGGATTCGGCACCGGGGAGCTGTTTTTT.